These 19 T cell receptor beta chains were sequenced from one sample in a study of vaccination effects on CD4 cells after COVID-19. Their antigens remain unidentified. ViraFEST expansion of antigen-specific CD4+ T cells with viral peptide pools preceded sequencing. Culture lasted roughly eleven days before CD4+ T cell isolation. Participants got two doses of BNT162b2 or mRNA-1273 vaccine. Some clones are missing from TCRdb's copy, which holds only in-frame ones; the method was immunoSEQ multiplex PCR. Of roughly 23,000 clones listed, over 70% are singletons. The sample in question was CD4+ T cells from PBMCs cultured with HCoV-NL63 spike peptides, obtained after COVID-19 vaccination. These receptor sequences come from a human donor who received a COVID-19 vaccine.

The chain employs TRBV9 and TRBJ2-7; D is unclear. Germline V lookup: CDR1 SGDLS, CDR2 YYNGEE. V was trimmed by 0 bases and J by 2 bases, leaving 9 bases between them. The CDR3 runs to 14 residues. CDR3 sequence reads: CASSVEGTAYEQYF. The CDR3 DNA reads as TGTGCCAGCAGCGTAGAGGGCACTGCCTACGAGCAGTACTTC.

The gene calls are TRBV28 and TRBJ1-5; the match to TRBD1 covers 8 bases. Germline trimming cut 6 bases from V and 8 bases from J; bases unmatched to any gene: 9. The CDR3 is 14 amino acids. Per the germline V gene, CDR1 is MDHEN and CDR2 is SYDVKM. The CDR3 DNA reads TGTGCCAGCAGCCAGGGACAGGCCCTCGAGCCCCAGCATTTT. Its protein is CASSQGQALEPQHF.

In its sample, this clone was seen a few times. The chain carries TRBV9 and TRBJ2-4, with D maybe TRBD2 (6 bases). Per germline, CDR1 SGDLS and CDR2 YYNGEE. V lost 0 bases to trimming and J lost 0 bases, with 10 bases between them. This CDR3 region has 16 residues. CDR3 residues: CASSVEASVAKNIQYF. Written as DNA, the CDR3 is TGTGCCAGCAGCGTAGAGGCTAGCGTAGCCAAAAACATTCAGTACTTC. Complete variable domain (other parts from reference TRBV9 and TRBJ2-4): DSGVTQTPKHLITATGQRVTLRCSPRSGDLSVYWYQQSLDQGLQFLIQYYNGEERAKGNILERFSAQQFPDLHSELNLSSLELGDSALYFCASSVEASVAKNIQYFGAGTRLSVL.

J is TRBJ1-2 and V is TRBV6-6; tentatively, D is TRBD1 (5 bases). This CDR3 comprises 15 residues. Germline V gene data show CDR1 as MNHNY and CDR2 as SVGAGI (reference sequence). V was pared by 2 bases and J by 6 bases, with 16 bases between. DNA of the CDR3: TGTGCCAGCAGTTACCTAGGATGGGGCGCGGATGGCTACACCTTC. Its translation: CASSYLGWGADGYTF.

The chain is built from TRBV27 and TRBJ1-5; the D gene is possibly TRBD1 (5 bases). CDR1 is MNHEY, CDR2 SMNVEV, per germline (reference sequence). Trimming took off 1 base at V and 7 bases at J, with 11 bases between the two ends. The CDR3 contains 14 residues. The DNA of the CDR3 is TGTGCCAGCAGTTTATTCGGGGGTGGGCAGCCCCAGCATTTT. Residues: CASSLFGGGQPQHF.

The V and J genes are TRBV27 and TRBJ2-4; 9 bases map to TRBD2. V dropped 4 bases and J dropped 2; count of bases not matched to a gene: 3. Germline V gene sequence: CDR1 MNHEY, CDR2 SMNVEV (reference sequence). This CDR3 spans 15 amino acids. CDR3 in amino acids: CASSSLAGSKNIQYF. DNA for the CDR3: TGTGCCAGCAGTTCCCTAGCGGGATCCAAAAACATTCAGTACTTC.

This clone occurred once. The chain carries TRBV28 and TRBJ1-5, with D uncertain. V lost 2 bases, J lost 6 bases, and 11 bases lay in between. CDR1 and CDR2 (germline): MDHEN, SYDVKM. CDR3 size: 14 residues. CDR3 loop: CASSLTAEVQPQHF. CDR3 in DNA: TGTGCCAGCAGTTTAACGGCAGAGGTTCAGCCCCAGCATTTT.

This rearrangement joins TRBV28 to TRBJ1-6, with D possibly being TRBD1 (6 bases). Trimming took 11 bases from V and 7 from J, leaving 12 bases between them. The CDR3 is 12 residues long. Germline assignment: CDR1 MDHEN and CDR2 SYDVKM. CDR3 region: CAVGQLNSPLHF. The CDR3 region has the DNA TGTGCCGTCGGACAGCTAAATTCACCCCTCCACTTT.

Only a few counts were recorded for this clone. V is TRBV5-6 and J is TRBJ1-1; D is possibly TRBD1 (6 bases). This CDR3 spans 14 amino acids. CDR1 and CDR2 from the germline V gene are SGHDT and YYEEEE. V was trimmed by 2 bases and J by 4 bases, leaving 12 bases between them. The CDR3 sequence is CASSFTGSGTEAFF. DNA of the CDR3: TGTGCCAGCAGCTTTACAGGGAGTGGCACTGAAGCTTTCTTT.

V is TRBV18 and J is TRBJ1-1; 8 nucleotides agree with TRBD1. J lost 11 bases, V lost 3 bases, and 2 bases had no gene match. Germline V gene lookup returns CDR1 KGHSH and CDR2 LQKENI. CDR3 length equals 11 residues. This CDR3 reads CASSPDRDAFF. CDR3 DNA: TGTGCCAGCTCACCGGACAGGGATGCTTTCTTT. The whole variable domain, remainder taken from reference TRBV18 and TRBJ1-1, is NAGVMQNPRHLVRRRGQEARLRCSPMKGHSHVYWYRQLPEEGLKFMVYLQKENIIDESGMPKERFSAEFPKEGPSILRIQQVVRGDSAAYFCASSPDRDAFFGQGTRLTVV.

The V and J genes are TRBV7-2 and TRBJ2-1; tentative D call: TRBD1 (5 bases). Germline V gives CDR1 SGHTA, CDR2 FQGNSA. The CDR3 has 12 residues. V was trimmed by 2 bases and J by 7 bases, leaving 6 bases between them. The CDR3 nucleotides are TGTGCCAGCAGCTTAAGGACAAATGAGCAGTTCTTC. Protein product: CASSLRTNEQFF.

J is TRBJ1-2 and V is TRBV9; D perhaps matches TRBD1 (6 bases). The germline V and J ends were trimmed by 0 bases and 0 bases, with 18 bases remaining between them. The CDR3 totals 18 residues. Germline V gene data show CDR1 as SGDLS and CDR2 as YYNGEE. CDR3 sequence (DNA): TGTGCCAGCAGCGTAGACCCTCATAAGGGGGATGCTAACTATGGCTACACCTTC. Translation: CASSVDPHKGDANYGYTF.

The chain links TRBV12-3 or TRBV12-4 to TRBJ2-7; no reliable D call. The CDR3 is made up of 13 amino acids. V was shortened by 5 bases and J by 2 bases, with 10 bases between the two germline ends. Here the CDR3 DNA reads TGTGCCAGCAGTATGGACGGCCCCTACGAGCAGTACTTC. Translating gives CASSMDGPYEQYF.

The chain is built from TRBV3-1 (or the pseudogene TRBV3-2) and TRBJ1-1; tentative D call: TRBD1 (6 bases). The V end was cut by 1 base, the J end by 5 bases, with 8 bases between. This CDR3 spans 13 amino acids. Germline CDR1 is LGHDT and CDR2 is YNNKEL (reference sequence). For the CDR3, the DNA is TGTGCCAGCAGCCAAGGGGGGCGGACTGAAGCTTTCTTT. Translation: CASSQGGRTEAFF.

The rearrangement joins TRBV5-6 to TRBJ2-3; no definite D call. Germline V lookup: CDR1 SGHDT, CDR2 YYEEEE. The germline V and J ends were trimmed by 4 bases and 7 bases, with 10 bases remaining between them. The CDR3 totals 12 residues. The CDR3 bases are TGTGCCAGCAGCCGGGTTTCTAATACGCAGTATTTT. It yields the protein CASSRVSNTQYF.

This clone was detected once. The genes are TRBV24-1 and TRBJ2-1; 7 bases agree with TRBD2. J gave up 0 bases and V 3 bases, and 7 bases lay outside the gene matches. CDR1 is KGHDR and CDR2 is SFDVKD in the germline V gene. This CDR3 spans 17 amino acids. The CDR3 DNA reads TGTGCCACCAGTGATCCAAGTGGCGGGAGCTCCTACAATGAGCAGTTCTTC. Its translation: CATSDPSGGSSYNEQFF.

The J gene is TRBJ1-1, the V gene TRBV5-5, with 8 bases aligning to TRBD1. This CDR3 contains 14 residues. Germline CDR1 reads SGHKS; CDR2 reads YYEKEE (reference sequence). J gave up 3 bases and V 4 bases, and 5 bases lay outside the gene matches. The CDR3 sequence: CASSLGQGYTEAFF. The CDR3 DNA reads as TGTGCCAGCAGCCTCGGACAGGGATACACTGAAGCTTTCTTT. The full variable domain, rest sourced from reference TRBV5-5 and TRBJ1-1, is DAGVTQSPTHLIKTRGQQVTLRCSPISGHKSVSWYQQVLGQGPQFIFQYYEKEERGRGNFPDRFSARQFPNYSSELNVNALLLGDSALYLCASSLGQGYTEAFFGQGTRLTVV.

This clone was detected only a few times. This chain joins TRBV4-1 and TRBJ2-1; 11 bases fit TRBD2. This CDR3 contains 16 residues. Losses at the gene ends were 3 bases for V and 4 bases for J; bases not matched to a gene: 5. The germline CDR1 and CDR2 sequences are MGHRA and YSYEKL. CDR3 sequence reads: CASSQSGTSGYNEQFF. CDR3 DNA: TGCGCCAGCAGCCAGTCCGGGACTAGCGGATACAATGAGCAGTTCTTC.

This chain connects TRBV30 to TRBJ2-2; D is uncertain. The V gene's germline CDR1 is GTSNPN and CDR2 SVGIG (reference sequence). The CDR3 extends over 14 amino acids. V shed 3 bases and J shed 0 bases, with 8 bases lying between them. For the CDR3, the DNA is TGTGCCTGGAGGAGTTGGGCGAACACCGGGGAGCTGTTTTTT. The encoded protein is CAWRSWANTGELFF.